This T cell receptor beta chain was retrieved from a study of T-cell reconstitution after alpha-beta-depleted transplantation in children. This clonotype was detected a few times. The germline CDR1 and CDR2 sequences are GTSNPN and SVGIG (reference sequence). This CDR3 spans 14 amino acids. V was shortened by 3 bases and J by 2 bases, with 12 bases between the two germline ends. Preparation of the TCRbeta library used unique molecular identifiers. TCRdb recomputed calls from the PCR reads with MiXCR, one row per CDR3 protein. The sample contains 600,000 to 700,000 distinct CDR3 sequences, roughly 15% of which appear only once.

The rearrangement joins TRBV30 to TRBJ2-3, with D unresolved. The input for sequencing was PBMCs from the stem cell graft donor, taken from the stem cell graft. This TCR derives from a human donor who donated a stem cell graft to a child with acute myeloid leukemia. The CDR3 DNA sequence: TGTGCCTGGAGCCTAACCCGGTACACAGATACGCAGTATTTT. This translates into CAWSLTRYTDTQYF.